This T cell receptor (beta chain) was profiled in a study of control samples from healthy donors and cancer patients. The assay was immunoSEQ multiplex PCR, and TCRdb's table has in-frame clones only and misses some. The repertoire holds about 130,000 clones, with just under 90% as singletons. Trimming took 5 bases from V and 4 from J, leaving 14 bases between them. The CDR3 is 14 residues long. The germline CDR1 and CDR2 sequences are PRHDT and FYEKMQ (reference sequence). The sequence came from a man aged 45-65 years with head and neck cancer. Sequences were obtained from PBMCs. The V and J genes are TRBV13 and TRBJ1-2; no clear D. CDR3 sequence reads: CASSDPSGSYGYTF. CDR3 nucleotide sequence: TGTGCCAGCAGCGATCCATCAGGAAGCTATGGCTACACCTTC. The entire variable domain, with the rest obtained from reference TRBV13 and TRBJ1-2, is as follows: AAGVIQSPRHLIKEKRETATLKCYPIPRHDTVYWYQQGPGQDPQFLISFYEKMQSDKGSIPDRFSAQQFSDYHSELNMSSLELGDSALYFCASSDPSGSYGYTFGSGTRLTVV.